The 5 T cell receptor beta chains listed next were all sequenced from one sample in a study of HIV-infected patients and healthy controls. No cell fractionation was done, so the repertoire covers all unsorted peripheral blood T cells. Reverse transcription used around 500 ng RNA and constant-region primers for alpha and beta. Using multiplexing indices, alpha and beta chain libraries were generated apart by chain-specific third strand synthesis. TCRdb reprocessed the 5' RACE reads with MiXCR, giving one entry per CDR3 protein. The sample yields nearly 7,500 distinct CDR3 sequences, around 10% seen once. Sample: blood, taken before antiretroviral therapy. The source is an adult with HIV infection.

This clonotype was found many times. J is TRBJ1-5 and V is TRBV6-1; D unclear. Trimming left V 1 base short and J 0 bases short, with 10 bases between. Germline V gene lookup returns CDR1 MNHNS and CDR2 SASEGT. The CDR3 has 16 residues. This CDR3 reads CASSEETPLSNQPQHF. The CDR3 DNA reads as TGTGCCAGCAGTGAAGAGACACCCCTTAGCAATCAGCCCCAGCATTTT.

In this sample, this clonotype is medium-sized. The gene calls are TRBV11-2 and TRBJ2-3, with D maybe TRBD1 (6 bases). Looked up from germline, CDR1 is SGHAT and CDR2 is FQNNGV. Deletions cut 3 bases from V and 2 bases from J, with 18 bases between. The CDR3 has 17 amino acids. The CDR3 loop reads CASSLDPGTTVTDTQYF. CDR3 DNA: TGTGCCAGCAGCTTGGACCCCGGGACAACCGTCACAGATACGCAGTATTTT. Looking up the rest from reference TRBV11-2 and TRBJ2-3 gives the full variable domain: EAGVAQSPRYKIIEKRQSVAFWCNPISGHATLYWYQQILGQGPKLLIQFQNNGVVDDSQLPKDRFSAERLKGVDSTLKIQPAKLEDSAVYLCASSLDPGTTVTDTQYFGPGTRLTVL.

This clonotype is medium-sized. The chain is built from TRBV4-2 and TRBJ2-3, with D possibly called TRBD1 or TRBD2 (5 bases each). V was trimmed by 0 bases and J by 4 bases, leaving 11 bases between them. The CDR3 is 15 residues long. From germline, CDR1 is LGHNA and CDR2 YNFKEQ. This CDR3 reads CASSQDYWGSDTQYF. CDR3 nucleotides: TGTGCCAGCAGCCAAGATTACTGGGGGTCAGATACGCAGTATTTT.

This clonotype counts as medium-sized. This rearrangement joins TRBV28 to TRBJ2-7; D not certain. Germline-derived CDR1 and CDR2 are MDHEN and SYDVKM. The CDR3 consists of 12 residues. Trimming cost V 5 bases and J 0 bases, with 5 bases left between them. The CDR3 DNA sequence: TGTGCCAGCAGTCTGTACTCCTACGAGCAGTACTTC. As protein: CASSLYSYEQYF.

CDR3 in amino acids: CSARTGDNQPQHF. CDR3 DNA sequence: TGCAGCGCCAGAACGGGGGACAATCAGCCCCAGCATTTT. The rearrangement joins TRBV29-1 to TRBJ1-5, with D maybe TRBD1 (5 bases). The V gene lost 7 bases and the J gene lost 3 bases, with 13 bases spanning the gap. Germline CDR1 reads SQVTM; CDR2 reads ANQGSEA. The CDR3 contains 13 residues.